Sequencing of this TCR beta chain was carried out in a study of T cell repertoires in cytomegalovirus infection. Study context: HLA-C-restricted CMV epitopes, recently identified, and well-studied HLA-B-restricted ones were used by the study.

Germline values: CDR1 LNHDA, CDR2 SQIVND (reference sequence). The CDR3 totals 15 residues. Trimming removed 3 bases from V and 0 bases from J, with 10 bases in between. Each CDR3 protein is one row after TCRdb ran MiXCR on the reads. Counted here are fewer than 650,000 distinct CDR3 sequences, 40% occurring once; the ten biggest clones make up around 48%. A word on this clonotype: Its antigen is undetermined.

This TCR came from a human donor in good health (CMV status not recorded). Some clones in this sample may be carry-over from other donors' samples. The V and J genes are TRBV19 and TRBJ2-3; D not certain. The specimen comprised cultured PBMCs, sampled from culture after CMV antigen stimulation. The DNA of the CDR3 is TGTGCCAGTAGTATTCGTGACGGGAGCACAGATACGCAGTATTTT. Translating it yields CASSIRDGSTDTQYF.